The T cell receptor beta chain under discussion was sequenced for a study of T cell responses to AZD1222 COVID-19 vaccine. The data were produced by immunoSEQ multiplex PCR, yet TCRdb's version contains in-frame clones alone and is incomplete. The sample shows about 150,000 clones, roughly nine tenths of them seen only once. Per the germline V gene, CDR1 is SGHVS and CDR2 is FNYEAQ. V dropped 5 bases and J dropped 0 bases, with 14 bases sitting between them. CDR3 size: 15 residues. Sequencing used peripheral blood, obtained on day 0 of AZD1222 vaccination. This sequence originates from an adult in good health. V usage is TRBV7-6 and J usage is TRBJ2-7; TRBD1 is a possible D gene (6 bases). The CDR3 sequence is CASSRAPDSSYEQYF. The CDR3 region has the DNA TGTGCCAGCAGCCGTGCGCCGGACAGCTCCTACGAGCAGTACTTC.